A selection of T cell receptor beta chains follows, all from one sample in a study of siplizumab effects on memory and regulatory T cells. Measured with immunoSEQ multiplex PCR; TCRdb has only the in-frame clones, and not every one. The profile shows about 69,000 clones, over 80% of them singletons. The sequenced material came from Tregs sorted from blood. These receptors all stem from a human donor in good health. Both conserved end residues are part of each CDR3. A D gene is named only where the DNA matches it firmly. The size of a clone is reported for some rows only, either as once, few or many, or as a class for expanded clones.

clone_size d_call j_call v_call cdr3_nt cdr3_aa
few . TRBJ1-2 TRBV2 TGTGCCAGCAGAAGAGACAGTTCTTATGGCTACACCTTC CASRRDSSYGYTF
. . TRBJ1-5 TRBV6-5 TGTGCCAGCAGTCCAAGGACGCAAGGGAATCAGCCCCAGCATTTT CASSPRTQGNQPQHF
. TRBD1 TRBJ2-5 TRBV5-1 TGCGCCAGCAGAGGGACAGGGGGCAGGGAGACCCAGTACTTC CASRGTGGRETQYF
. TRBD1 TRBJ1-1 TRBV4-2 TGTGCCAGCAGCCGAGCAAAGACAGGGGGCTGGGGCACTGAAGCTTTCTTT CASSRAKTGGWGTEAFF
. . TRBJ2-2 TRBV10-3 TGTGCCATCAGTGTTCTATTCGGGGAGCTGTTTTTT CAISVLFGELFF
. TRBD1 TRBJ1-1 TRBV15 TGTGCCACCAGCAACCGGGACAGGGGGCGGAGGACTGAAGCTTTCTTT CATSNRDRGRRTEAFF
. . TRBJ2-7 TRBV7-6 TGTGCCAGCAGCCCATCAGGAGGGGGACGGGGGCGGGGTGAGCAGTACTTC CASSPSGGGRGRGEQYF
few TRBD2 TRBJ2-3 TRBV10-3 TGTGCCATCAGTGAGGACCGGACTAGTGCGTATTTT CAISEDRTSAYF
. . TRBJ2-5 TRBV7-9 TGTGCCAGCAGCTTAGCGTGGGGGATTCAAGAGACCCAGTACTTC CASSLAWGIQETQYF
. . TRBJ1-1 TRBV27 TGTGCCAGCAGTTTCAGTGAAGCTTTCTTT CASSFSEAFF
. TRBD2 TRBJ2-1 TRBV9 TGTGCCAGCAGCGTAGCTGCGGGAGGGCACAATGAGCAGTTCTTC CASSVAAGGHNEQFF